Each of the 32 T cell receptor beta chains below was sequenced from the same sample in a study of T cells in Graves' hyperthyroidism and ophthalmopathy. RNA transcripts served as the template for amplifying TCR beta CDR3 regions. HTBI primers were the set used in a first-round RT-PCR of the TCR CDR3. MiXCR, applied by TCRdb to the multiplex PCR reads, yields one record per CDR3 protein. Of hundreds of thousands of distinct CDR3 sequences detected, roughly 15% appear once; the ten largest clones hold 12%. The sequencing sample was made of blood. The receptors were sampled from a woman aged 45-59 years with Graves' ophthalmopathy.

This clonotype was seen ten or more times. The chain links TRBV5-1 to TRBJ2-7; TRBD1 matches at 9 bases. With V trimmed by 2 bases and J by 6 bases, 0 bases remained unmatched. The CDR3 length is 12 residues. Germline values: CDR1 SGHRS, CDR2 YFSETQ. The CDR3 reads CASSLQGAEQYF. DNA of the CDR3: TGCGCCAGCAGCTTACAGGGGGCCGAGCAGTACTTC.

The table lists this clonotype with many counts. V is TRBV7-2 and J is TRBJ1-1, with 8 bases matching TRBD1. J gave up 10 bases and V 0 bases, and 10 bases lay outside the gene matches. The CDR3 extends over 15 amino acids. The V gene's germline CDR1 is SGHTA and CDR2 FQGNSA. CDR3: CASSLAPTGGGVAFF. Written as DNA, the CDR3 is TGTGCCAGCAGCTTAGCCCCTACAGGGGGAGGCGTAGCTTTCTTT.

This clonotype was observed at least ten times. The V call is TRBV20-1, the J call TRBJ1-5, with D unresolved. Germline values: CDR1 DFQATT, CDR2 SNEGSKA (reference sequence). The CDR3 runs to 18 residues. Trimming took off 3 bases at V and 9 bases at J, with 30 bases between the two ends. This chain's CDR3 is CSARRMVIGTDLGGPQHF. CDR3 nucleotide sequence: TGCAGTGCTAGGCGGATGGTTATTGGTACAGACCTCGGTGGGCCCCAGCATTTT.

The rearrangement uses TRBV6-2 or TRBV6-3 and TRBJ2-5; TRBD2 matches at 12 bases. Germline lookup yields CDR1 MNHEY and CDR2 SVGEGT. V was clipped by 5 bases and J by 2 bases; unmatched bases: 6. CDR3 length: 16 residues. CDR3 in amino acids: CASSAPSGRVQETQYF. The CDR3 coding sequence is TGTGCCAGCAGTGCGCCTAGCGGGAGGGTTCAAGAGACCCAGTACTTC.

This clonotype turned up a few times. V gene TRBV20-1 combines with J gene TRBJ2-7, with 12 bases fitting TRBD1. V dropped 0 bases and J dropped 2; count of bases not matched to a gene: 2. Germline CDR1 reads DFQATT; CDR2 reads SNEGSKA (reference sequence). This CDR3 is built from 15 residues. In DNA form, the CDR3 reads TGCAGTGCTAGAGAGGGACAGGGGGCTGCCTACGAGCAGTACTTC. As protein: CSAREGQGAAYEQYF.

There are many counts of this clonotype. V is TRBV9 and J is TRBJ2-5; possibly TRBD1 for D (5 bases). Germline V gene lookup returns CDR1 SGDLS and CDR2 YYNGEE. The CDR3 is 14 residues long. V was cut by 3 bases and J by 3 bases, with 12 bases left in between. The CDR3 nucleotides read TGTGCCAGCAGCGAGTACAAGGGGAAAGAGACCCAGTACTTC. Translated, it gives CASSEYKGKETQYF.

The rearrangement uses TRBV11-2 and TRBJ2-1, with 15 positions matching TRBD2. The trim removed 6 bases at V and 7 bases at J, leaving 4 bases unmatched. Germline lookup yields CDR1 SGHAT and CDR2 FQNNGV. This CDR3 contains 15 residues. CDR3 protein: CASRRTSGRENEQFF. CDR3 DNA sequence: TGTGCCAGCAGGCGGACTAGCGGGAGGGAGAATGAGCAGTTCTTC.

CDR3 bases: TGTGCCAGTAGTCGGGATTTCTACAATGAGCAGTTCTTC. The encoded protein is CASSRDFYNEQFF. J is TRBJ2-1 and V is TRBV19; D might be TRBD2 (5 bases). Germline V gene sequence: CDR1 LNHDA, CDR2 SQIVND (reference sequence). Trimming left V 5 bases short and J 3 bases short, with 8 bases between. The CDR3 extends over 13 amino acids.

This clonotype was counted at least ten times. This chain links TRBV7-2 with TRBJ2-5; D could derive from TRBD1 or TRBD2 (5 bases each). CDR1 is SGHTA, CDR2 FQGNSA, per germline. The CDR3 contains 15 residues. V lost 7 bases and J 1 base, leaving 16 bases between the germline ends. This CDR3 is CASTQNRDLQETQYF. CDR3 DNA sequence: TGTGCCAGCACCCAGAACCGGGACCTCCAAGAGACCCAGTACTTC.

This clonotype has just a few counts. V usage is TRBV19 and J usage is TRBJ2-1; 14 bases match TRBD2. CDR3 length: 13 residues. Germline V lookup: CDR1 LNHDA, CDR2 SQIVND (reference sequence). Losses at the gene ends were 8 bases for V and 9 bases for J; bases not matched to a gene: 3. Here the CDR3 reads CASRLAGGLEQFF. The CDR3, as DNA: TGTGCCAGTCGACTAGCGGGAGGGCTTGAGCAGTTCTTC.

The rearrangement links TRBV7-9 to TRBJ2-3; D may correspond to TRBD1 or TRBD2 (5 bases each). CDR1 SEHNR and CDR2 FQNEAQ come from the germline V gene (reference sequence). The CDR3 runs to 15 residues. Trimming removed 4 bases at V and 5 bases at J, with 16 bases between. This CDR3 reads CASSYPGPKGDTQYF. The DNA of the CDR3 is TGTGCCAGCAGCTACCCGGGACCCAAGGGAGATACGCAGTATTTT. Using reference TRBV7-9 and TRBJ2-3 for the parts outside the CDR3, the full variable domain is DTGVSQNPRHKITKRGQNVTFRCDPISEHNRLYWYRQTLGQGPEFLTYFQNEAQLEKSRLLSDRFSAERPKGSFSTLEIQRTEQGDSAMYLCASSYPGPKGDTQYFGPGTRLTVL.

The J gene is TRBJ1-2, the V gene TRBV25-1, with D unclear. The V end lost 5 bases, the J end lost 0 bases, and 10 bases lay between the germline ends. The germline gives CDR1 MGHDK, CDR2 SYGVNS. The CDR3 is made up of 14 amino acids. This chain's CDR3 is CASSKGLANYGYTF. The CDR3 region has the DNA TGTGCCAGCAGTAAAGGACTAGCTAACTATGGCTACACCTTC.

Here the CDR3 reads CASSAAGSVGRAQHF. CDR3 coding DNA: TGTGCCAGCAGTGCCGCCGGGTCCGTGGGTAGGGCCCAGCATTTT. This chain uses TRBV12-3 or TRBV12-4 with TRBJ1-5; D is unresolved. The CDR3 extends over 15 amino acids. V shed 5 bases and J shed 11 bases, with 22 bases lying between them.

This clonotype has at least ten counts. The chain is built from TRBV3-1 and TRBJ2-5; 10 bases line up with TRBD2. V trimming: 5 bases; J trimming: 5 bases; junction bases outside the gene matches: 5. This CDR3 comprises 14 residues. Germline CDR1 is LGHDT and CDR2 is YNNKEL (reference sequence). The CDR3 region is CASSSSGSRETQYF. The CDR3 DNA sequence: TGTGCCAGCAGCTCTAGCGGGAGTCGGGAGACCCAGTACTTC.

This clonotype came up a few times. This chain joins TRBV6-2 or TRBV6-3 and TRBJ2-1; no clear D. V was pared by 6 bases and J by 10 bases, with 10 bases between. CDR1 is MNHEY, CDR2 SVGEGT, per germline. The CDR3 runs 11 residues. DNA for the CDR3: TGTGCCAGCAGCCCCGCAGCGGAGCAGTTCTTC. Its translation is CASSPAAEQFF.

This chain connects TRBV28 to TRBJ2-7; D is unresolved. Germline values: CDR1 MDHEN, CDR2 SYDVKM. The CDR3 totals 11 residues. V dropped 4 bases and J dropped 7 bases, with 8 bases sitting between them. CDR3 sequence reads: CASSSFPEQYF. CDR3 nucleotides: TGTGCCAGCAGTTCATTTCCGGAGCAGTACTTC.

V is TRBV6-1 and J is TRBJ1-6; D not certain. Germline values: CDR1 MNHNS, CDR2 SASEGT. The CDR3 sequence is 15 residues long. V dropped 4 bases and J dropped 4 bases, with 11 bases sitting between them. The CDR3 sequence is CASSVDREYNSPLHF. CDR3 DNA sequence: TGTGCCAGCAGTGTGGATCGGGAATATAATTCACCCCTCCACTTT.

This chain uses TRBV5-6 with TRBJ2-1; TRBD1 is a possible D gene (6 bases). CDR1 is SGHDT, CDR2 YYEEEE, per germline. V lost 0 bases and J lost 8, with 15 bases in between. The CDR3 contains 15 residues. CDR3 nucleotide sequence: TGTGCCAGCAGCTTGGTTGACAGGAGAGATCATGAGCAGTTCTTC. This gives the protein CASSLVDRRDHEQFF.

This clonotype was seen repeatedly, ten times or more. This chain uses TRBV24-1 with TRBJ2-5, with D tentatively TRBD2 (6 bases). The CDR3 has 14 amino acids. The ends were cut back, 0 bases at V and 5 bases at J, with 9 bases in the middle. Germline V gene data show CDR1 as KGHDR and CDR2 as SFDVKD. As DNA, the CDR3 is TGTGCCACCAGTGATTTGACGGGAGCGGAGACCCAGTACTTC. Residues: CATSDLTGAETQYF.

The V and J genes are TRBV20-1 and TRBJ2-2; the match to TRBD2 covers 9 bases. The CDR3 length is 16 residues. Germline CDR1 DFQATT, CDR2 SNEGSKA (reference sequence). The V gene end was trimmed by 6 bases and the J gene end by 0 bases; junction bases not matched to a gene: 8. CDR3 region: CSAQLAGVANTGELFF. The CDR3 DNA is TGCAGTGCGCAGTTAGCGGGGGTAGCGAACACCGGGGAGCTGTTTTTT.

V is TRBV28 and J is TRBJ2-3; 11 bases match TRBD2. The germline gives CDR1 MDHEN, CDR2 SYDVKM. CDR3 length: 18 residues. V lost 8 bases, J lost 2 bases, and 15 bases stayed unmatched. In DNA, the CDR3 is TGTGCCAGCCGGTTAACTAGCGGGAGATATCCCCTCACAGATACGCAGTATTTT. The encoded protein is CASRLTSGRYPLTDTQYF.

Concerning this clonotype: Since the CDR3 does not end with the conserved phenylalanine or tryptophan, this likely comes from a read error. The chain recombines TRBV5-1 with TRBJ2-1; 8 bases fit TRBD2. Per the germline V gene, CDR1 is SGHRS and CDR2 is YFSETQ. The CDR3 contains 16 residues. Losses at the gene ends were 0 bases for V and 5 bases for J; bases not matched to a gene: 7. CDR3 region: CASSLGSGGPHNEQFL. The CDR3 DNA reads as TGCGCCAGCAGCTTGGGTTCGGGAGGGCCCCACAATGAGCAGTTCCTC.

In its sample, this clonotype was seen many times. This chain links TRBV7-9 with TRBJ2-5; 8 nucleotides agree with TRBD2. With V trimmed by 2 bases and J by 2 bases, 4 bases remained unmatched. This CDR3 is 15 amino acids long. CDR1 and CDR2 (germline): SEHNR, FQNEAQ (reference sequence). The CDR3 sequence: CASSLWREAQETQYF. CDR3 nucleotide sequence: TGTGCCAGCAGCTTATGGCGGGAGGCACAAGAGACCCAGTACTTC.

The J gene is TRBJ2-5, the V gene TRBV28; weak D call: TRBD1 (5 bases). Trimming removed 2 bases from V and 2 bases from J, with 12 bases in between. The CDR3 is 15 amino acids. Germline CDR1 MDHEN, CDR2 SYDVKM. CDR3 in amino acids: CASSLGARQQETQYF. For the CDR3, the DNA is TGTGCCAGCAGTTTAGGGGCTAGGCAGCAAGAGACCCAGTACTTC.

CDR3 nucleotide sequence: TGTGCCATCAGTGACGTCTTGGGGGGTGAAAAACTGTTTTTT. Translation gives CAISDVLGGEKLFF. The V and J genes are TRBV10-3 and TRBJ1-4; D is perhaps TRBD1 (5 bases). The CDR3 has 14 residues. Germline CDR1 is ENHRY and CDR2 is SYGVKD. V was clipped by 3 bases and J by 7 bases, with 12 bases between them.

This clonotype appeared many times. The J gene is TRBJ2-7, the V gene TRBV7-9; TRBD1 aligns across 11 bases. CDR3 length equals 14 residues. Germline-derived CDR1 and CDR2 are SEHNR and FQNEAQ (reference sequence). V dropped 7 bases and J dropped 5; count of bases not matched to a gene: 7. CDR3 in amino acids: CASNGQGASHEQYF. The DNA of the CDR3 is TGTGCCAGCAACGGACAGGGGGCGTCCCACGAGCAGTACTTC.

This clonotype was recorded at least ten times. The chain combines TRBV7-2 with TRBJ2-1; a weak D match, TRBD1 (5 bases). The length of the CDR3 is 12 residues. From germline, CDR1 is SGHTA and CDR2 FQGNSA. The ends were cut back, 5 bases at V and 9 bases at J, with 11 bases in the middle. The CDR3 here is CASSTRRAEQFF. The CDR3 region has the DNA TGTGCCAGCAGCACCCGCAGGGCTGAGCAGTTCTTC.

V and J are TRBV6-2 or TRBV6-3 and TRBJ2-1; possibly TRBD1 or TRBD2 for D (5 bases each). The CDR3 runs 15 residues. The germline V gene has CDR1 MNHEY and CDR2 SVGEGT. V dropped 6 bases and J dropped 4 bases, with 16 bases sitting between them. The CDR3 coding sequence is TGTGCCAGCAGAGGAGGCAGGGAATCTTACAATGAGCAGTTCTTC. Translation: CASRGGRESYNEQFF.

There are many counts of this clonotype. The chain links TRBV30 to TRBJ1-1, with unresolved D. The V gene's germline CDR1 is GTSNPN and CDR2 SVGIG (reference sequence). The CDR3 spans 13 residues. Trimming removed 1 base at V and 0 bases at J, with 6 bases between. The CDR3 protein is CAWSADLNTEAFF. The CDR3 DNA sequence: TGTGCCTGGAGTGCCGACCTGAACACTGAAGCTTTCTTT.

On this clonotype: The CDR3 carries no conserved terminal phenylalanine or tryptophan, so it likely arises from a read error. The V call is TRBV15, the J call TRBJ1-1; no definite D call. The germline gives CDR1 LNHNV, CDR2 YYDKDF (reference sequence). The CDR3 consists of 15 residues. The CDR3 sequence is CAISRAGSLNTEAFS. Here the CDR3 DNA reads TGTGCCATCAGCAGAGCCGGGTCATTGAACACTGAAGCTTTCTCT.

This clonotype was found many times. At one of its ends the junction is not consistent with the germline gene, which may arise from a read error. This chain connects TRBV24-1 to TRBJ2-1; 7 nucleotides align to TRBD2. The CDR3 is 15 residues long. Per germline, CDR1 KGHDR and CDR2 SFDVKD. The chain's CDR3 is CATSDVGTTYNKQFF. CDR3 nucleotide sequence: TGTGCCACCAGTGATGTGGGGACTACGTACAATAAGCAGTTCTTC.

This clonotype showed up many times. This chain links TRBV7-9 with TRBJ2-2; D might be TRBD1 (5 bases). Germline V CDR1 and CDR2: SEHNR, FQNEAQ (reference sequence). V was clipped by 5 bases and J by 1 base, with 11 bases between them. There are 15 residues in the CDR3. Written as DNA, the CDR3 is TGTGCCAGCAGCCCTCAGGGAATGAACACCGGGGAGCTGTTTTTT. It codes for CASSPQGMNTGELFF.